This is a list of T cell receptor beta chains from one sample in a study of cytomegalovirus exposure and HLA in healthy donors. Sequencing used immunoSEQ multiplex PCR; TCRdb keeps in-frame clones, though not all of them. The sample consists of around 150,000 clones, 80% of them appearing once. The material sequenced was PBMCs. The receptors stem from a male donor in good health and CMV-seropositive. The CDR3 runs from the conserved cysteine through the conserved F or W. A D gene is named only where the DNA matches it firmly. Clone size is not always given. Where it is, it says once, few, many or a class for expanded clones.

D	size	J	V	length	CDR3	DNA
TRBD2	few	TRBJ2-7	TRBV30	15	CAWRKGLAGFYEQYF	TGTGCCTGGAGGAAGGGACTAGCGGGGTTCTACGAGCAGTACTTC
TRBD2	.	TRBJ2-1	TRBV7-8	15	CASSRLAGISYEQFF	TGTGCCAGCAGCCGACTAGCGGGAATATCGTATGAGCAGTTCTTC
.	.	TRBJ1-3	TRBV30	13	CAWSGDLGNTIYF	TGTGCCTGGAGTGGAGACTTGGGAAACACCATATATTTT
.	.	TRBJ2-1	TRBV28	15	CASRDRSGDYNEQFF	TGTGCCAGCAGAGACAGGTCAGGGGACTACAATGAGCAGTTCTTC
TRBD2	.	TRBJ2-1	TRBV5-1	15	CASSFGLAGYNEQFF	TGCGCCAGCAGCTTCGGACTAGCGGGATACAATGAGCAGTTCTTC
TRBD1	.	TRBJ1-2	TRBV28	11	CASRTGSGYTF	TGTGCCAGCAGGACAGGGAGCGGCTACACCTTC
TRBD1	few	TRBJ1-1	TRBV11-3	16	CASSTGTGPQDTEAFF	TGTGCCAGCAGCACCGGGACAGGTCCACAGGACACTGAAGCTTTCTTT
TRBD1	.	TRBJ1-4	TRBV5-1	16	CASSSGTGATNEKLFF	TGCGCCAGCAGCTCTGGGACAGGCGCAACTAATGAAAAACTGTTTTTT
TRBD2	.	TRBJ2-5	TRBV5-1	16	CASSSGAGVGQETQYF	TGCGCCAGCAGCTCGGGAGCGGGAGTCGGGCAAGAGACCCAGTACTTC
TRBD2	.	TRBJ2-3	TRBV4-3	17	CASSPFMLAGRSDTQYF	TGCGCCAGCAGCCCCTTCATGTTAGCGGGTAGATCAGATACGCAGTATTTT
TRBD1	.	TRBJ1-5	TRBV12-5	17	CASGSGQGGHSNQPQHF	TGTGCTAGTGGTTCAGGACAGGGCGGACATAGCAATCAGCCCCAGCATTTT
TRBD2	.	TRBJ2-7	TRBV10-3	17	CAIREAASGSQSYEQYF	TGTGCCATCAGGGAGGCGGCTAGCGGGAGTCAGTCCTACGAGCAGTACTTC
.	.	TRBJ1-5	TRBV15	13	CATTTTRNQPQHF	TGTGCCACCACCACAACGCGCAATCAGCCCCAGCATTTT
.	few	TRBJ2-2	TRBV13	15	CASTLRGGETGELFF	TGTGCCAGCACCCTGAGGGGCGGGGAAACCGGGGAGCTGTTTTTT
TRBD1	.	TRBJ1-1	TRBV14	15	CASSQARGQGKGAFF	TGTGCCAGCAGCCAAGCCCGGGGACAGGGGAAGGGTGCTTTCTTT
TRBD2	few	TRBJ2-1	TRBV11-1	17	CASSITSGVSSYNEQFF	TGTGCCAGCAGCATTACTAGCGGGGTAAGCTCCTACAATGAGCAGTTCTTC
TRBD2	.	TRBJ2-1	TRBV11-3	13	CASSPRGGGEQFF	TGTGCCAGCAGCCCACGGGGCGGGGGTGAGCAGTTCTTC
.	few	TRBJ2-2	TRBV30	13	CARARERTGELFF	TGTGCCAGGGCGAGGGAAAGGACCGGGGAGCTGTTTTTT
.	.	TRBJ2-7	TRBV5-1	15	CASSLGRGWSYEQYF	TGCGCCAGCAGCCTCGGCAGGGGTTGGTCCTACGAGCAGTACTTC
TRBD2	once	TRBJ2-7	TRBV6-1	16	CASSEVGGRTAHEQYF	TGTGCCAGCAGTGAGGTGGGCGGGAGGACTGCTCACGAGCAGTACTTC
.	few	TRBJ2-5	TRBV7-7	16	CASSPVADRGRETQYF	TGTGCTAGCAGCCCCGTAGCGGACCGGGGGAGAGAGACCCAGTACTTC
TRBD2	.	TRBJ2-3	TRBV27	15	CASSLVGRASDTQYF	TGTGCCAGCAGTTTAGTTGGGAGGGCATCAGATACGCAGTATTTT
.	.	TRBJ1-2	TRBV5-6	17	CASSPRDISWALYGYTF	TGTGCCAGCAGCCCCCGGGACATCTCATGGGCCTTATATGGCTACACCTTC
TRBD2	.	TRBJ2-1	TRBV10-3	17	CAITPGLAGGGYNEQFF	TGTGCCATCACCCCGGGACTAGCGGGAGGAGGCTACAATGAGCAGTTCTTC
TRBD2	.	TRBJ2-1	TRBV5-1	16	CASSLGLAGTYNEQFF	TGCGCCAGCAGCTTGGGCCTAGCGGGGACCTACAATGAGCAGTTCTTC
.	.	TRBJ1-1	TRBV10-3	16	CAISEDSVLSNTEAFF	TGTGCCATCAGTGAGGACAGCGTTTTATCGAACACTGAAGCTTTCTTT
.	.	TRBJ2-7	TRBV7-2	14	CASSQDYTEREQYF	TGTGCCAGCAGCCAGGACTACACCGAGCGGGAGCAGTACTTC
.	.	TRBJ1-2	TRBV28	14	CASSLEDTFYGYTF	TGTGCCAGCAGTTTAGAGGACACCTTCTATGGCTACACCTTC
TRBD2	.	TRBJ2-1	TRBV6-4	15	CASSVVAGANNEQFF	TGTGCCAGCAGTGTAGTAGCGGGAGCGAACAATGAGCAGTTCTTC
TRBD2	.	TRBJ2-3	TRBV5-1	15	CASSSRGSATDTQYF	TGCGCCAGCAGCTCGCGGGGGAGCGCCACAGATACGCAGTATTTT
TRBD1	few	TRBJ1-5	TRBV2	14	CASSDRDSNQPQHF	TGTGCCAGCAGCGACAGGGATAGCAATCAGCCCCAGCATTTT
.	.	TRBJ2-5	TRBV6-1	16	CASSEDPGTPRETQYF	TGTGCCAGCAGTGAAGACCCCGGGACACCTCGAGAGACCCAGTACTTC
.	few	TRBJ2-3	TRBV6-4	16	CATQELVGTGADTQYF	TGTGCCACTCAGGAACTGGTCGGGACGGGGGCAGATACGCAGTATTTT